Below, 24 T cell receptor beta chains from the same sample are listed, as sequenced in a study of T cell changes during pregnancy in multiple sclerosis. Method: immunoSEQ multiplex PCR; TCRdb's copy keeps in-frame clones and lacks some. The sample has fewer than 110,000 clones; about 90% are singletons. This specimen was peripheral blood, taken in the third trimester of pregnancy. Receptors originate from a female donor in good health, enrolled as a control in a pregnancy study.

In regard to this clone: At one boundary the junction diverges from the germline segment, which might be a read error. The V gene is TRBV7-7, the J gene TRBJ2-3; 10 bases map to TRBD1. The CDR3 is 17 residues long. CDR1 and CDR2 from the germline V gene are SSHAT and FNYEAQ (reference sequence). The CDR3 here is CASSSGTGAPGGGTQYF. The CDR3 DNA reads TGTGCTAGCAGCTCCGGGACAGGGGCCCCAGGGGGGGGTACGCAGTATTTT.

This clone was detected once. V and J are TRBV19 and TRBJ1-2, with D hard to call. Trimming took off 0 bases at V and 3 bases at J, with 14 bases between the two ends. This CDR3 contains 16 residues. CDR1 LNHDA and CDR2 SQIVND come from the germline V gene (reference sequence). The CDR3 sequence is CASSIDDGRGDYGYTF. Here the CDR3 DNA reads TGTGCCAGTAGTATAGATGATGGCCGTGGAGACTATGGCTACACCTTC.

V and J are TRBV10-1 and TRBJ2-5; D is uncertain. The CDR3 covers 16 residues. Between the trimmed V and J ends, which lost 6 bases and 2 bases, there was a span of 19 bases. The germline V gene has CDR1 WNHNN and CDR2 SYGVQD (reference sequence). The CDR3 DNA follows: TGCGCCAGCAGCCTTGGGCCCTTAGGAACACAAGAGACCCAGTACTTC. It yields the protein CASSLGPLGTQETQYF.

The J gene is TRBJ2-7, the V gene TRBV5-1; 8 bases fit TRBD1. The CDR3 length is 17 residues. Germline CDR1 is SGHRS and CDR2 is YFSETQ. Trimming at V came to 1 base and at J to 0 bases, leaving 9 bases not matched to a gene. The CDR3 region has the DNA TGCGCCAGCAGCTTGACCCGCGGACAGGGTGACTCCTACGAGCAGTACTTC. It yields the protein CASSLTRGQGDSYEQYF.

The chain is built from TRBV4-2 and TRBJ2-6; perhaps TRBD1 as D (6 bases). The CDR3 consists of 17 residues. V was pared by 3 bases and J by 3 bases, with 15 bases between. Germline CDR1 and CDR2: LGHNA and YNFKEQ. In DNA form, the CDR3 reads TGTGCCAGCAGCCACACAGGCAGGGGCGGTGGGGCCAACGTCCTGACTTTC. This gives the protein CASSHTGRGGGANVLTF.

The chain carries TRBV30 and TRBJ2-1, with D possibly matching TRBD2 (7 bases). Germline CDR1 GTSNPN, CDR2 SVGIG (reference sequence). The CDR3 is made up of 15 amino acids. Trimming removed 0 bases at V and 7 bases at J, with 16 bases between. As DNA, the CDR3 is TGTGCCTGGAGTGTCTTGGCGGGGGCGAGGAATGAGCAGTTCTTC. The encoded protein is CAWSVLAGARNEQFF.

J is TRBJ1-1 and V is TRBV7-2, with a possible D match to TRBD1 (5 bases). Germline CDR1 reads SGHTA; CDR2 reads FQGNSA. The CDR3 has 17 residues. V was pared by 5 bases and J by 0 bases, with 19 bases between. Here the CDR3 reads CASSPDKGQVMNTEAFF. The CDR3 nucleotides are TGTGCCAGCAGCCCAGACAAGGGGCAGGTAATGAACACTGAAGCTTTCTTT.

This clone was observed a single time. The rearrangement links TRBV2 to TRBJ1-2; a possible D gene is TRBD1 (6 bases). The CDR3 runs to 12 residues. Germline CDR1 SNHLY, CDR2 FYNNEI. CDR3 DNA: TGTGGAGCGGGGGACACGGACTATGGCTACACCTTC. This gives the protein CGAGDTDYGYTF.

The chain uses TRBV5-1 and TRBJ2-7; 7 bases line up with TRBD2. Germline-derived CDR1 and CDR2 are SGHRS and YFSETQ. With 0 bases clipped from V and 2 bases from J, the junction kept 5 bases outside the gene matches. This CDR3 is built from 15 residues. The CDR3 DNA is TGCGCCAGCAGCTTGGTTGGGGGGGATACCTACGAGCAGTACTTC. Protein sequence: CASSLVGGDTYEQYF.

The chain is built from TRBV5-6 and TRBJ2-3, with 7 bases lining up with TRBD2. V dropped 6 bases and J dropped 6; count of bases not matched to a gene: 7. The CDR3 has 13 residues. Germline values: CDR1 SGHDT, CDR2 YYEEEE. The CDR3 loop reads CASNSWGGDTQYF. In nucleotides, the CDR3 is TGTGCCAGCAACTCGTGGGGGGGGGATACGCAGTATTTT.

This chain joins TRBV9 and TRBJ1-2; D may be TRBD1 (6 bases). The CDR3 has 15 amino acids. The germline V gene has CDR1 SGDLS and CDR2 YYNGEE. V lost 3 bases to trimming and J lost 2 bases, with 14 bases between them. The CDR3 DNA reads as TGTGCCAGCAGCGGAGGGGGAGCCTTCAACTATGGCTACACCTTC. Its protein product is CASSGGGAFNYGYTF.

The chain carries TRBV6-5 and TRBJ2-1, with 10 bases identical to TRBD1. The CDR3 covers 14 residues. V shed 6 bases and J 9 bases; nucleotides not matched to a gene: 8. The germline CDR1 and CDR2 sequences are MNHEY and SVGAGI. Here the CDR3 DNA reads TGTGCCAGCAGCCCCGGGACAGGGGCGGGTGAGCAGTTCTTC. Amino acids: CASSPGTGAGEQFF.

The gene calls are TRBV5-1 and TRBJ2-3; 7 positions match TRBD1. The germline CDR1 and CDR2 sequences are SGHRS and YFSETQ. Germline trimming cut 4 bases from V and 5 bases from J; bases unmatched to any gene: 4. This CDR3 has 13 amino acids. In DNA form, the CDR3 reads TGCGCCAGCAGCCGCGACAGGGAAGATACGCAGTATTTT. This codes for CASSRDREDTQYF.

V gene TRBV19 combines with J gene TRBJ2-7, with 7 nucleotides matching TRBD1. V dropped 5 bases and J dropped 0; count of bases not matched to a gene: 4. The CDR3 runs to 14 residues. CDR1 is LNHDA and CDR2 is SQIVND in the germline V gene (reference sequence). The CDR3 DNA is TGTGCCAGTAGTTACAGGGGATACTCCTACGAGCAGTACTTC. Amino acids: CASSYRGYSYEQYF.

This clone was counted between two and nine times. The rearrangement uses TRBV6-5 and TRBJ1-4; D gene uncertain. Germline V gene lookup returns CDR1 MNHEY and CDR2 SVGAGI. Trimming took off 6 bases at V and 8 bases at J, with 19 bases between the two ends. The CDR3 sequence is 15 residues long. The CDR3 here is CASRKSLGSGEKLFF. CDR3 in DNA: TGTGCCAGCAGAAAAAGCCTAGGTTCGGGAGAAAAACTGTTTTTT.

The chain has TRBV11-2 and TRBJ2-1; D gene unclear. The V and J ends lost 0 bases and 5 bases respectively, with 11 bases between them. This CDR3 has 15 residues. The germline gives CDR1 SGHAT, CDR2 FQNNGV. The CDR3 here is CASSLDKSSNNEQFF. The CDR3 DNA follows: TGTGCCAGCAGCTTAGACAAAAGCTCAAACAATGAGCAGTTCTTC.

The J gene is TRBJ2-5, the V gene TRBV27; no definite D call. The V gene lost 4 bases and the J gene lost 2 bases, with 11 bases spanning the gap. The CDR3 extends over 14 amino acids. Germline CDR1 is MNHEY and CDR2 is SMNVEV (reference sequence). Written as DNA, the CDR3 is TGTGCCAGCAGTTCGGCGGCGAAACAAGAGACCCAGTACTTC. This encodes CASSSAAKQETQYF.

The chain carries TRBV30 and TRBJ1-2; TRBD1 is a possible D gene (5 bases). CDR1 and CDR2 (germline): GTSNPN, SVGIG (reference sequence). This CDR3 is 13 amino acids long. V was cut by 3 bases and J by 6 bases, with 14 bases left in between. The CDR3 nucleotides are TGTGCCTGGAGCCCCGGGGGTTACAATGGCTACACCTTC. Its translation is CAWSPGGYNGYTF.

This chain joins TRBV4-3 and TRBJ1-1; 12 nucleotides agree with TRBD1. The J segment lost 4 bases and the V segment lost 6 bases, leaving 9 bases of the junction unmatched. The length of the CDR3 is 16 residues. The germline V gene encodes CDR1 LGHNA and CDR2 YSLEER. CDR3 amino acids: CASRAGTGGLGTEAFF. The CDR3 DNA is TGCGCCAGCAGAGCCGGGACAGGGGGCTTGGGCACTGAAGCTTTCTTT.

The chain recombines TRBV29-1 with TRBJ1-6, with TRBD1 matching 7 bases. The CDR3 totals 13 residues. Germline CDR1 SQVTM, CDR2 ANQGSEA. J gave up 8 bases and V 6 bases, and 7 bases lay outside the gene matches. CDR3 DNA: TGCAGCGTGGCCTGGGACAGAGATTCACCCCTCCACTTT. This codes for CSVAWDRDSPLHF.

The rearrangement uses TRBV5-1 and TRBJ2-2; 9 bases agree with TRBD1. The V gene's germline CDR1 is SGHRS and CDR2 YFSETQ. V shed 2 bases, J shed 7 bases, and the junction held 6 bases outside the gene matches. This CDR3 is built from 15 residues. CDR3 amino acids: CASSLGDREVGELFF. The CDR3 coding sequence is TGCGCCAGCAGCTTAGGGGACAGGGAAGTCGGGGAGCTGTTTTTT. The whole variable domain, remainder taken from reference TRBV5-1 and TRBJ2-2, is KAGVTQTPRYLIKTRGQQVTLSCSPISGHRSVSWYQQTPGQGLQFLFEYFSETQRNKGNFPGRFSGRQFSNSRSEMNVSTLELGDSALYLCASSLGDREVGELFFGEGSRLTVL.

V usage is TRBV2 and J usage is TRBJ1-2; no clear D gene. The V gene's germline CDR1 is SNHLY and CDR2 FYNNEI. The CDR3 length is 11 residues. V was pared by 6 bases and J by 4 bases, with 6 bases between. In DNA form, the CDR3 reads TGTGCCAGCAGGGTCGGCTATGGCTACACCTTC. It is translated as CASRVGYGYTF.

The chain has TRBV27 and TRBJ2-1; D remains ambiguous. The germline V gene encodes CDR1 MNHEY and CDR2 SMNVEV (reference sequence). Between the trimmed V and J ends, which lost 3 bases and 0 bases, there was a span of 6 bases. The CDR3 totals 14 residues. The CDR3 bases are TGTGCCAGCAGTTTGGGCGTCTCCTACAATGAGCAGTTCTTC. The encoded protein is CASSLGVSYNEQFF.

The chain employs TRBV6-5 and TRBJ1-1; 8 nucleotides agree with TRBD1. The CDR3 totals 14 residues. Germline V CDR1 and CDR2: MNHEY, SVGAGI. V dropped 5 bases and J dropped 7; count of bases not matched to a gene: 9. In DNA, the CDR3 is TGTGCCAGCAGTCCCCCCGGGACAGGACTTGAAGCTTTCTTT. Amino acid sequence: CASSPPGTGLEAFF.